This TCR beta chain was identified in a study of T-cell reconstitution after alpha-beta-depleted transplantation in children. The germline CDR1 and CDR2 sequences are LGHNA and YSLEER. Trimming removed 0 bases from V and 4 bases from J, with 13 bases in between. The CDR3 runs 16 residues. This clonotype was seen ten or more times. It was with unique molecular identifiers that the TCRbeta library was prepared. Each CDR3 protein is one row after TCRdb ran MiXCR on the PCR reads. Among about 72,000 distinct CDR3 sequences listed, about 7% were seen once. This receptor was taken from a human donor who donated a stem cell graft to a child with acute lymphoblastic leukemia. The gene calls are TRBV4-3 and TRBJ2-1; D possibly corresponds to TRBD2 (7 bases). Sequencing used PBMCs from the stem cell graft donor, obtained from the stem cell graft. CDR3 residues: CASSQDEGGGYNEQFF. For the CDR3, the DNA is TGCGCCAGCAGCCAAGATGAGGGGGGGGGTTACAATGAGCAGTTCTTC.